This is a list of T cell receptor beta chains from one sample in a study of metastatic and nonmetastatic thyroid tumors. From the PCR reads, TCRdb re-called clones with MiXCR. The data hold 15,000 to 20,000 clones, with 20% to 25% observed a single time. The material sequenced was adjacent normal tissue. These receptors were collected from a female donor with papillary thyroid cancer or a benign thyroid nodule (not recorded which). Some clones in this sample may be carry-over from other donors' samples. Each CDR3 is given with its conserved first and last residue. A D gene is named only where the DNA matches it firmly. Clone size is stated in some rows and not others, as once, few, many or a class when expanded.

TRBV20-1	TRBJ2-7	-	-	TGCAGTGCCCTTCTACCGGGGGCCTACGAGCAGTACTTC	CSALLPGAYEQYF
TRBV7-9	TRBJ2-1	few	TRBD2	TGTGCCAGCAGCCCTGGGACTAGGGGTGAGCAGTTCTTC	CASSPGTRGEQFF
TRBV4-1	TRBJ1-6	few	-	TGCTCCATCAGCCGGGACAATCCGAATTCACCCCTCCACTTT	CSISRDNPNSPLHF
TRBV4-1	TRBJ2-5	many	-	TGCGCCAGCAGCCAAGAAGTATCGCCGGGGCGGACCCAGTACTTC	CASSQEVSPGRTQYF
TRBV27	TRBJ2-6	-	-	TGTGCCAGCAGTCTCCAGTCAGGTGGGGCCAACGTCCTGACTTTC	CASSLQSGGANVLTF
TRBV7-3	TRBJ1-1	-	-	TGTGCCAGCAGCTTAAGTGGCCCAATGAACACTGAAGCTTTCTTT	CASSLSGPMNTEAFF
TRBV19	TRBJ2-3	many	TRBD2	TGTGCCAGTAGTTCCCGGACTAGCGCGAACACAGATACGCAGTATTTT	CASSSRTSANTDTQYF
TRBV6-1	TRBJ1-2	many	-	TGTGCCAGCAGAACCGGGACTAACTATGGCTACACCTTC	CASRTGTNYGYTF
TRBV5-1	TRBJ2-1	few	-	TGCGCCAGCAGCTTGGCCAATTCCTACAATGAGCAGTTCTTC	CASSLANSYNEQFF
TRBV5-1	TRBJ2-1	-	-	TGCGCCAGCAGCTTGGGTTACAGGCCAGTGGGGCCGGATGAGCAGTTCTTC	CASSLGYRPVGPDEQFF
TRBV6-1	TRBJ2-2	few	-	TGTGCCAGCAGTGATAGGATCTACACCGGGGAGCTGTTTTTT	CASSDRIYTGELFF
TRBV24-1	TRBJ2-2	medium-sized	-	TGTGCCACCAGTAATAACGCCAATATTAACACCGGGGAGCTGTTTTTT	CATSNNANINTGELFF
TRBV3-1	TRBJ2-2	once	-	TGTGCCAGCAGCCTTAGGGGCGGGGAGCTGTTTTTT	CASSLRGGELFF
TRBV30	TRBJ2-3	many	TRBD2	TGTGCCTGGAGTAGCGGGAATCAAGATACGCAGTATTTT	CAWSSGNQDTQYF
TRBV5-1	TRBJ2-1	-	-	TGCGCCAGCAGCTCGGGAACGGGGTTCTCCTACAATGAGCAGTTCTTC	CASSSGTGFSYNEQFF
TRBV12-3/TRBV12-4	TRBJ1-2	-	TRBD1	TGTGCCAGCAGTTTCACTCGGACAGGGGGCTCTGGCTACACCTTC	CASSFTRTGGSGYTF
TRBV20-1	TRBJ2-1	-	-	TGCAGTGTGGAGAGTGTGATCAATGAGCAGTTCTTC	CSVESVINEQFF
TRBV20-1	TRBJ1-2	-	-	TGCAGTGCTAAATCAGAGATTTCTAACTATGGCTACACCTTC	CSAKSEISNYGYTF
TRBV11-2	TRBJ2-3	once	-	TGTGCCAGCAGCTTGGGTCTAGTGAACAGTTTTGCAGATACGCAGTATTTT	CASSLGLVNSFADTQYF
TRBV27	TRBJ1-2	-	-	TGTGCCAGCAGCCACCAAACCGGGGGGGGCAGGGACTATGTCTACACCTTC	CASSHQTGGGRDYVYTF
TRBV11-2	TRBJ1-6	-	-	TGTGCCAGCAGCTTAGAATCAGGGTCCAATTCACCCCTCCACTTT	CASSLESGSNSPLHF
TRBV27	TRBJ2-1	-	TRBD1	TGTGCCAGCAGTTTGGGCCTCAGGGGTTCCCGGACAGGGGACATCAATGAGCAGTTCTTC	CASSLGLRGSRTGDINEQFF
TRBV27	TRBJ1-2	-	TRBD1	TGTGCCAGCAGTCGCAGGACAGGTTTCGATGGCTACACCTTC	CASSRRTGFDGYTF
TRBV19	TRBJ2-7	few	-	TGTGCCAGTAGTGCCCTCGAGGGCAATTCCTACGAGCAGTACTTC	CASSALEGNSYEQYF
TRBV6-2/TRBV6-3	TRBJ1-1	few	-	TGTGCCAGCAGTCCGCCGGGATCCCCTGAAGCTTTCTTT	CASSPPGSPEAFF
TRBV20-1	TRBJ2-4	-	-	TGCAGTGCTAGAGATCGAGTGGGCGGGGACATTCAGTACTTC	CSARDRVGGDIQYF
TRBV9	TRBJ2-7	-	-	TGTGCCAGCAGCGTAGGCCCGAGCCCCTACGAGCAGTACTTC	CASSVGPSPYEQYF
TRBV6-1	TRBJ1-2	medium-sized	-	TGTGCCCTTTCGGGGGAGGCAAACTATGGCTACACCTTC	CALSGEANYGYTF
TRBV6-1	TRBJ2-1	few	-	TGTGCCAGCAGTGAATGGTCAGGGGGGTACAATGAGCAGTTCTTC	CASSEWSGGYNEQFF
TRBV20-1	TRBJ1-2	-	TRBD1	TGCAGTGCTACCCGGGACAGGGGGAACTATGGCTACACCTTC	CSATRDRGNYGYTF
TRBV6-4	TRBJ1-5	medium-sized	TRBD1	TGTGCCAGCAGTGAGGACAGGGTATGGTCGCCCCAGCATTTT	CASSEDRVWSPQHF
TRBV6-4	TRBJ2-1	few	TRBD2	TGTGCCGGAGTTAGCGGGAGGTTTTACAATGAGCAGTTCTTC	CAGVSGRFYNEQFF
TRBV12-3/TRBV12-4	TRBJ1-3	few	-	TGTGCCAGCAGTTTTGGAGGGAGGGGAGGAAACACCATATATTTT	CASSFGGRGGNTIYF
TRBV7-8	TRBJ1-5	-	-	TGTGCCGGCAGCTGGCGAGATGGGCGGGATCAGCCCCAGCATTTT	CAGSWRDGRDQPQHF
TRBV28	TRBJ2-7	few	-	TGTGCCAGCAGCCCGCGGGCCAGGAGCTCCTACGAGCAGTACTTC	CASSPRARSSYEQYF
TRBV6-1	TRBJ1-2	few	-	TGTGCCAGTAGACAGATTAACTATGGCTACACCTTC	CASRQINYGYTF